The present T cell receptor beta chain was sequenced within a study of T cell responses to AZD1222 COVID-19 vaccine (dated by TCRdb to the early 2020s). Context from the whole study: Because spike-specific TCR depth and breadth did not differ between the two schedules, AZD1222 recipients who got a second dose at roughly 4 weeks were pooled with those who got a second dose at roughly 12 weeks. A total of 230 to 250 trial participants underwent TCR sequencing, of whom 207 had received two doses of AZD1222 and around 26 had received two doses of the MenACWY control vaccine. Trial participants were enrolled into age subgroups of 18-55, 56-69 and 70-plus years, which contained about 160, 30 and 59 TCR-sequenced participants, respectively.

The CDR3 regions of human TCRbeta chains were subjected to immunosequencing. For the original study's pipeline: Repertoire TCRs were matched against a reference library of SARS-CoV-2-specific TCRs generated with the MIRA antigen-specificity platform. Breadth meant the fraction of unique TCRs that were SARS-CoV-2-associated, whereas depth meant the fraction of total T cells that were SARS-CoV-2-associated. Using the MIRA data, each spike-specific TCR was mapped to the spike region that the TCR reacts to and placed in a CD4 or CD8 class. Log10-transformed breadth and depth values were compared by one-way ANOVA with Sidak's multiple comparisons tests. Sourced from immuneACCESS, this table was stored by TCRdb with only in-frame sequences that have V and J called. A share of the clones is absent; for the studies checked, an unresolved V gene accounts for under half, and the remainder has no known explanation. V and J calls and clone size come straight from that table; D and trimming were deduced from the DNA. Counted in this sample were some 150,000 clones; just over 90% of them appeared once. The ten top clones hold 1.5% to 2% of the sample.

The intended sense of this specimen's time point label: baseline before first vaccination. Vaccinee samples came from UK trials COV001 and COV002, including a single-blind randomized controlled phase 2/3 trial of AZD1222 (ChAdOx1 nCoV-19) in healthy adults. For TCRbeta chain sequencing, PBMC samples from trial participants were taken at day 0 and at day 28 after the second dose. What the work shows at the level of the full study, not this receptor alone: Participants were mostly white British, with more females than males. The authors suggested clonal diversity may have been underestimated. After two AZD1222 doses, both the breadth and the depth of spike-specific TCRs were significantly higher than at day 0 and than in MenACWY recipients. In the small 56-69-year group, the increase in depth fell short of significance, most likely because of low power. Epitopes outside the regions mutated in the B.1.351 and B.1.1.7 variants were reportedly recognized by nearly half of the unique spike-specific TCRs. Conclusions about previously exposed vaccinees are limited, since just five or six AZD1222 recipients were seropositive for SARS-CoV-2 at baseline. Because no samples from the day 14 peak response were available, repertoires could be characterized only after the peak T cell response. The vaccine-associated CD4 TCRs covered the entire spike protein, and the dominant responses fell in regions 160-218 and 743-854.

Per the germline V gene, SGHTA is the CDR1 and FQGTGA is the CDR2. Trimming takes 5 bases off V and 8 bases off J; junction bases not matched to a gene: 7. Taken from cysteine to phenylalanine, the CDR3 has 15 residues. The DNA shown is the 45-base CDR3, in frame from base 1. Worth noting for this clone: Which antigen it targets is not known. There are no base qualities to consult, and no much larger clone falls within one base.

This clonotype was obtained from an adult in good health. The sequences come from peripheral blood, collected on day 0 of AZD1222 vaccination. The rearranged segments are TRBV7-3 and TRBJ2-1, with 12 bases matching TRBD1. The CDR3 is CASSPGQGAIYEQFF. The nucleotide sequence reads as follows: TGTGCCAGCAGCCCGGGACAGGGGGCGATCTATGAGCAGTTCTTC.